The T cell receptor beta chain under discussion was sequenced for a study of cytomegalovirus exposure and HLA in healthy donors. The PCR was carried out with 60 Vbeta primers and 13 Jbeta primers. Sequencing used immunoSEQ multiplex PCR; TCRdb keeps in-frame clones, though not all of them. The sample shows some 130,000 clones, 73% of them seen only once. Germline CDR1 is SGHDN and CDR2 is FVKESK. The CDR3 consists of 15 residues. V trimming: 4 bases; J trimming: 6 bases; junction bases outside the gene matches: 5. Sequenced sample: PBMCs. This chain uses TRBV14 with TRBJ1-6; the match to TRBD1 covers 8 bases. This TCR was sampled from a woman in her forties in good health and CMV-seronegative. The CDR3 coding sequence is TGTGCCAGCAGCCCCGGCAGGGGGCTTAATTCACCCCTCCACTTT. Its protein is CASSPGRGLNSPLHF.